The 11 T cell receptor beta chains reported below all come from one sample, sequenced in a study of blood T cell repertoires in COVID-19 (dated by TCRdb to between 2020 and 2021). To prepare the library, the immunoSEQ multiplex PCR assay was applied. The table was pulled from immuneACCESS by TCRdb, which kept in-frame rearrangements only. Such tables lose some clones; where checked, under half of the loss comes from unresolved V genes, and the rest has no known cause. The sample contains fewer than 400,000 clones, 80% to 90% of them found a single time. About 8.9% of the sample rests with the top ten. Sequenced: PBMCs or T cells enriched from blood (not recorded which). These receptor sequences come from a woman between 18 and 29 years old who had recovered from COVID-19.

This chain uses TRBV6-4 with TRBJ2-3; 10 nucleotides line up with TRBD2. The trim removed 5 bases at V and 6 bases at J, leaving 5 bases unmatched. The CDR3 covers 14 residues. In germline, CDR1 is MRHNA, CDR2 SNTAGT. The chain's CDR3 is CASSSGRASDTQYF. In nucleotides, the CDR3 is TGTGCCAGCAGTAGCGGGAGGGCGAGTGATACGCAGTATTTT.

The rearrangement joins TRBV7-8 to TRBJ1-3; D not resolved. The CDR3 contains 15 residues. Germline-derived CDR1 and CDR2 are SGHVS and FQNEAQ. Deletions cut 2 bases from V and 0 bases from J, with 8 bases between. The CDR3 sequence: CASSLTGYSGNTIYF. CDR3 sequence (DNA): TGTGCCAGCAGCTTAACCGGGTACTCTGGAAACACCATATATTTT. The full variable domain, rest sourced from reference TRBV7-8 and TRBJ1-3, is GAGVSQSPRYKVAKRGQDVALRCDPISGHVSLFWYQQALGQGPEFLTYFQNEAQLDKSGLPSDRFFAERPEGSVSTLKIQRTQQEDSAVYLCASSLTGYSGNTIYFGEGSWLTVV.

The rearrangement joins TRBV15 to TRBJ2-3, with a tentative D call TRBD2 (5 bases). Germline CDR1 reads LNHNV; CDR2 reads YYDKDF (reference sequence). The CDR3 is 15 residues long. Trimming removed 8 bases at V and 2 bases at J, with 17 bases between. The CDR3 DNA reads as TGTGCCACCGGGTTGGGAGTTCGGGACACAGATACGCAGTATTTT. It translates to CATGLGVRDTDTQYF. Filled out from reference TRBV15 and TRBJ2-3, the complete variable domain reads DAMVIQNPRYQVTQFGKPVTLSCSQTLNHNVMYWYQQKSSQAPKLLFHYYDKDFNNEADTPDNFQSRRPNTSFCFLDIRSPGLGDTAMYLCATGLGVRDTDTQYFGPGTRLTVL.

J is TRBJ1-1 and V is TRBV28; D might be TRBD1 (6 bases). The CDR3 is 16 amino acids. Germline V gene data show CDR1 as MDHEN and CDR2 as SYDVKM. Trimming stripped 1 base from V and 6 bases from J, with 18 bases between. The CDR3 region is CASSLFVAGEGPEAFF. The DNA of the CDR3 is TGTGCCAGCAGTTTATTCGTAGCAGGGGAGGGACCTGAAGCTTTCTTT.

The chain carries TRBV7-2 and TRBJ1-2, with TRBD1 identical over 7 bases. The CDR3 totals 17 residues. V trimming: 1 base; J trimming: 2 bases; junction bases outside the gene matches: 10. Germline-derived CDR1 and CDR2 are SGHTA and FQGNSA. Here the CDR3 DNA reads TGTGCCAGCAGCTTAGGAGCCGGGACAGCCCTCAACTATGGCTACACCTTC. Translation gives CASSLGAGTALNYGYTF.

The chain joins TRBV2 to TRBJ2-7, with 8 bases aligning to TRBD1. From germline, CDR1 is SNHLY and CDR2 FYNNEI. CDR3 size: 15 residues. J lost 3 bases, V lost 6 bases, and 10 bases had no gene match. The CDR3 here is CASRERTGGGYEQYF. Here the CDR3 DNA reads TGTGCCAGCAGGGAACGCACAGGGGGTGGCTACGAGCAGTACTTC. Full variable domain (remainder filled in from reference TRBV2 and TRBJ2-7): EPEVTQTPSHQVTQMGQEVILRCVPISNHLYFYWYRQILGQKVEFLVSFYNNEISEKSEIFDDQFSVERPDGSNFTLKIRSTKLEDSAMYFCASRERTGGGYEQYFGPGTRLTVT.

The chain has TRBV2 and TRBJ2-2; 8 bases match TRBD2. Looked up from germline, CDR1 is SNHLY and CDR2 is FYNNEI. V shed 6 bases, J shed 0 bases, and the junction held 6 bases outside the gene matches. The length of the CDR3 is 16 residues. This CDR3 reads CASRTSASSNTGELFF. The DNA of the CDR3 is TGTGCCAGCAGGACTAGCGCGTCCTCGAACACCGGGGAGCTGTTTTTT.

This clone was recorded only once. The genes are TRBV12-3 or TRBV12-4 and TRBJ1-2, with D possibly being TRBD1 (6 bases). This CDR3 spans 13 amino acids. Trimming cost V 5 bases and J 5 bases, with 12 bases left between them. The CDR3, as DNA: TGTGCCAGCAGTCTGAAAAGGGGGTATGGCTACACCTTC. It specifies CASSLKRGYGYTF.

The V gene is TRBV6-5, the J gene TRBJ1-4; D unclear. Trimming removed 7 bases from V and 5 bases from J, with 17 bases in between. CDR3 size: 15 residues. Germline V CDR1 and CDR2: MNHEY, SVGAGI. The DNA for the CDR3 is TGTGCCAGCAAGCCTGGTGGGCAGCTCAATGAAAAACTGTTTTTT. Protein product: CASKPGGQLNEKLFF.

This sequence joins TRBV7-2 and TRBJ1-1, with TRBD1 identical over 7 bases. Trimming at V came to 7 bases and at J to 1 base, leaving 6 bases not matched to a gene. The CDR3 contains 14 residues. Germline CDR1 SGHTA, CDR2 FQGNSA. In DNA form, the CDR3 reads TGTGCCAGCACCGCGGGACAGACGAACACTGAAGCTTTCTTT. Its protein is CASTAGQTNTEAFF. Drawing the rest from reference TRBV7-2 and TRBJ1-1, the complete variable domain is GAGVSQSPSNKVTEKGKDVELRCDPISGHTALYWYRQSLGQGLEFLIYFQGNSAPDKSGLPSDRFSAERTGGSVSTLTIQRTQQEDSAVYLCASTAGQTNTEAFFGQGTRLTVV.

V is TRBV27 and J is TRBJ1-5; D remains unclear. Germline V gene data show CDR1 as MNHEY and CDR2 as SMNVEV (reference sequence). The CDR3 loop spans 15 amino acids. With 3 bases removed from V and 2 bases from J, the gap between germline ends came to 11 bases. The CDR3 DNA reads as TGTGCCAGCAGTTTTATTGGGAGGGGCAATCAGCCCCAGCATTTT. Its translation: CASSFIGRGNQPQHF.